This note documents a single T cell receptor beta chain sequence. Adult Caucasians living in Nashville, Tennessee made up all of the donors. The data stem from a study of shared clonotypes between healthy human individuals. V lost 3 bases, J lost 3 bases, and 14 bases lay in between. The CDR3 runs 14 residues. Germline CDR1 and CDR2: GTSNPN and SVGIG (reference sequence). The sorted-subset replicate PCRs were given roughly 190 ng DNA, which is 25,000 to 35,000 T cell genomes. Repertoires were generated with immunoSEQ multiplex PCR, while TCRdb's copy carries only in-frame clones and drops some. The repertoire holds fewer than 1.4 million clones, with approximately 80% as singletons.

Input material: memory CD4+ T cells from PBMCs. This sample's subset: CD45RA-negative fraction. This chain links TRBV30 with TRBJ2-5, with D perhaps given as TRBD1 or TRBD2 (5 bases each). This receptor was taken from a young man in good health. Some clones in this sample may be carry-over from other donors' samples. The DNA of the CDR3 is TGTGCCTGGAGCGAGGGGTACGTCGAAGAGACCCAGTACTTC. It is translated as CAWSEGYVEETQYF.